This entry features one TCR beta chain sequence. There is no known antigen for this receptor. No much larger clone is present one base from it, and per-base qualities are unavailable. This entry belongs to a study of OX40 agonist ivuxolimab in advanced cancers. About the investigation overall: Ivuxolimab was a fully human IgG2 agonistic monoclonal antibody targeting the costimulatory receptor OX40 (CD134). Among the 52 dose-escalation patients, around 19 had hepatocellular carcinoma, roughly 15 melanoma, 9 renal cell carcinoma and 9 head and neck cancer. The dose-escalation cohort was almost 85% male with a mean age of approximately 60 years, ranging from roughly 23 to 80. Peripheral TCRbeta sequencing was intended to test whether TCR sequence diversity was altered and clonal T-cell expansion was caused by ivuxolimab. Intravenous ivuxolimab was administered to patients every 2 weeks at six dose levels: 0.01, 0.1, 0.3, 1.5, 3 and 10 mg/kg. The monotherapy dose-escalation portion (N ≈ 52 patients) of the phase I ivuxolimab trial is reported in the paper. Partial responses occurred in three dose-escalation patients, of whom one had hepatocellular carcinoma and two had cutaneous melanoma. Prior anti-PD-1, anti-PD-L1 or anti-CTLA-4 therapy was permitted, and checkpoint inhibitors had been received by about 44% of dose-escalation patients. What the study reported, not specific to this receptor: At doses of 0.1 to 3.0 mg/kg, clonal expansion of both CD4+ and CD8+ blood T cells was observed from baseline to week 6. After ivuxolimab, expanded clones were on average more numerous among CD8+ T cells than among CD4+ T cells. In the 0.1-3.0 mg/kg groups, partial responders were among the patients with the lowest normalized peripheral clonal expansion, particularly in CD8+ T cells. The antigen specificity of the clonally expanded peripheral T cells was not determined. Low levels of normalized T-cell clonal expansion were also seen in some patients who did not respond.

For sequencing of the TCRbeta CDR3 region, genomic DNA was extracted from the sorted cells. TCRbeta CDR3 regions were sequenced using the immunoSEQ Assay. Imported from immuneACCESS, the table was reduced by TCRdb to in-frame sequences with V and J called. These copies leave out some clones; in studies compared against another copy, an unresolved V gene accounts for under half, and the cause of the remainder is not known. Recorded for this sample are 90,000 or so clones; nearly 90% of them occurred a single time. About 0.31% of the sample is held by the ten biggest clonotypes. The CDR3 measures 14 amino acids from cysteine to phenylalanine. The retained sequence is limited to the CDR3, 42 bases, with the frame set at the first base. V ends up 6 bases short and J 0 bases short, with an unmatched junction base count of 4. CDR1 and CDR2, per the germline V gene (reference sequence), are LNHDA and SQIVND.

The trial excluded patients who had a history of autoimmune disease or who were on systemic immunosuppression. Peripheral blood for TCR sequencing was collected from all dose cohorts at baseline, on cycle 4 day 1, and on cycle 7 day 1. The samples were taken from a phase I, first-in-human, multicenter, open-label dose-escalation trial of ivuxolimab. Adults with locally advanced or metastatic head and neck squamous cell, hepatocellular, melanoma or renal cell carcinoma were enrolled in the trial. Before TCR sequencing, CD4+ T cells and CD8+ T cells were sorted from peripheral blood as separate populations.

The rearranged segments are TRBV19 and TRBJ2-7; 8 central nucleotides agree with TRBD1. Source: CD4+ or CD8+ T cells sorted from blood, taken in a trial of the OX40 agonist ivuxolimab. This TCR was recovered from an adult with an advanced solid tumor such as melanoma, head and neck, liver or kidney cancer. The CDR3 in this case is CASRIDRGSYEQYF. At the DNA level, the sequence is TGTGCCAGTAGGATTGACAGGGGCTCCTACGAGCAGTACTTC.